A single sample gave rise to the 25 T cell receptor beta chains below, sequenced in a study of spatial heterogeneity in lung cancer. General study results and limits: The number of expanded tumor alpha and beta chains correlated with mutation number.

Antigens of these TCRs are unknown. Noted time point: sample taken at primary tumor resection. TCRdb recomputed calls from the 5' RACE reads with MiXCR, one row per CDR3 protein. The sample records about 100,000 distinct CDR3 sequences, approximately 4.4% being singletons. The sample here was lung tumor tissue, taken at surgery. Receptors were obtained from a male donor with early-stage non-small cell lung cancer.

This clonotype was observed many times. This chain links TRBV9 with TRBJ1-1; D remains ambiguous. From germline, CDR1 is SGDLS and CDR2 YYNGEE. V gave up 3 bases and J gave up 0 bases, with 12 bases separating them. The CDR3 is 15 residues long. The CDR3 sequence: CASSAFDTLNTEAFF. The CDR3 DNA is TGTGCCAGCAGCGCCTTCGACACCCTGAACACTGAAGCTTTCTTT.

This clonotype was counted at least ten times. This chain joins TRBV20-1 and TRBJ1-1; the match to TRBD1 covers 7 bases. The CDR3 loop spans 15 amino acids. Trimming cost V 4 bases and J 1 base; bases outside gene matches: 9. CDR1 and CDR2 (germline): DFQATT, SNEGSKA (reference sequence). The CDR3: CSATQGGTENTEAFF. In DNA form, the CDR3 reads TGCAGTGCTACTCAGGGGGGGACAGAGAACACTGAAGCTTTCTTT.

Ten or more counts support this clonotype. This chain's CDR3 is CASSQDAFSSYNEQFF. As DNA, the CDR3 is TGCGCCAGCAGCCAAGATGCCTTTAGCTCCTACAATGAGCAGTTCTTC. The chain carries TRBV4-1 and TRBJ2-1; no clear D gene. This CDR3 is built from 16 residues. Trimming took 0 bases from V and 0 from J, leaving 9 bases between them. Germline V lookup: CDR1 MGHRA, CDR2 YSYEKL.

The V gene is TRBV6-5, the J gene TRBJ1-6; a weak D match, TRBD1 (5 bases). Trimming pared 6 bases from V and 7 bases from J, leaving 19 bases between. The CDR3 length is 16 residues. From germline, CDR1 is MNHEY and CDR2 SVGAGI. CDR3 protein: CASSLFPGGGNSPLHF. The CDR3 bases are TGTGCCAGCAGCCTTTTCCCCGGCGGGGGAAATTCACCCCTCCACTTT.

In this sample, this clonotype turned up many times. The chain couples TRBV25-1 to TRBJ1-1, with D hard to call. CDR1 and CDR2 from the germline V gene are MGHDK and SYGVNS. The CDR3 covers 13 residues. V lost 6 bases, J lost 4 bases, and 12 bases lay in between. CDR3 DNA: TGTGCCAGCAGCCTCTTGGTGAGCACTGAAGCTTTCTTT. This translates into CASSLLVSTEAFF.

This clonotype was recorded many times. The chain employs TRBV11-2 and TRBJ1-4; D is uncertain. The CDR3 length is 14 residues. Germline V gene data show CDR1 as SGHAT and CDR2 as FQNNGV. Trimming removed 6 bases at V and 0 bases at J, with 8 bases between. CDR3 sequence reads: CASSHVSTNEKLFF. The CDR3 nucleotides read TGTGCCAGCAGTCACGTGTCAACTAATGAAAAACTGTTTTTT.

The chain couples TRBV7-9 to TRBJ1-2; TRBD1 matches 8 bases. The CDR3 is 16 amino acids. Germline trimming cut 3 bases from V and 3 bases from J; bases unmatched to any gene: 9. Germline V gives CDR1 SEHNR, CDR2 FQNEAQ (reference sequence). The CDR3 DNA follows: TGTGCCAGCAGCTTGGACTCAGGGGGCGCGGACTATGGCTACACCTTC. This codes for CASSLDSGGADYGYTF.

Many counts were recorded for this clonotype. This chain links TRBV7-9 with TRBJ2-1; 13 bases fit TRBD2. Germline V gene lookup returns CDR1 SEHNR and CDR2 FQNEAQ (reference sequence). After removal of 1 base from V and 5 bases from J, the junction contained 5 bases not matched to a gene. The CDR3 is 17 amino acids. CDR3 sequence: CASSLGGTSGNDNEQFF. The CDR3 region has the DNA TGTGCCAGCAGCTTAGGAGGGACTAGCGGGAATGACAATGAGCAGTTCTTC.

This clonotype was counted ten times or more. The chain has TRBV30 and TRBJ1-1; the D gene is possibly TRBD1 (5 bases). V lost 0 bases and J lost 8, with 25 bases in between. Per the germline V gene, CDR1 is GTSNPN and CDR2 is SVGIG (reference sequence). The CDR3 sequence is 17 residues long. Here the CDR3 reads CAWSVSLRGRNRLEAFF. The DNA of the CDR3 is TGTGCCTGGAGTGTAAGCTTAAGGGGTCGGAACCGGTTGGAAGCTTTCTTT.

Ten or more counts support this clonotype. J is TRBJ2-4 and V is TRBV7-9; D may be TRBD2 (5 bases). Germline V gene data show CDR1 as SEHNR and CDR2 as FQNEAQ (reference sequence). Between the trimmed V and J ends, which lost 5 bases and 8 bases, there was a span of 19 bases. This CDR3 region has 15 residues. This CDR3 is CASSPPLGLSDIQYF. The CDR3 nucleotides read TGTGCCAGCAGCCCCCCTCTTGGACTGTCGGACATTCAGTACTTC.

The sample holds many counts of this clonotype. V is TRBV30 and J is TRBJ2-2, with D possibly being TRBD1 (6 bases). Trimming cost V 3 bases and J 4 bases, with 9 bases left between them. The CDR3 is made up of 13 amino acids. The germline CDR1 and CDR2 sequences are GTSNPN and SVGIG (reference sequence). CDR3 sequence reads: CAWRGHFTGELFF. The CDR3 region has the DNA TGTGCCTGGAGGGGACACTTCACCGGGGAGCTGTTTTTT.

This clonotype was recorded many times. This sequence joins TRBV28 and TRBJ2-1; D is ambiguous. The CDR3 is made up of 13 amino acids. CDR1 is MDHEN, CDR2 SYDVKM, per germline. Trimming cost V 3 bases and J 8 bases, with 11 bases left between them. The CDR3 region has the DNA TGTGCCAGCAGTTTTAATCCCAGTTATGAGCAGTTCTTC. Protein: CASSFNPSYEQFF.

The CDR3 sequence: CASRAQGGGNTEAFF. The CDR3 DNA sequence: TGTGCCAGCAGGGCTCAGGGGGGTGGGAACACTGAAGCTTTCTTT. The V call is TRBV6-5, the J call TRBJ1-1; the match to TRBD1 covers 7 bases. Per germline, CDR1 MNHEY and CDR2 SVGAGI. J gave up 1 base and V 6 bases, and 8 bases lay outside the gene matches. The CDR3 extends over 15 amino acids.

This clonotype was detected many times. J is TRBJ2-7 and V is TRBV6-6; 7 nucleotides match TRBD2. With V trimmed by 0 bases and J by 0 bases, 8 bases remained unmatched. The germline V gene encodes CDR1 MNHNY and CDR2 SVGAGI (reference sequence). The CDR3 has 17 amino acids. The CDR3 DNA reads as TGTGCCAGCAGTTACTCCCAGAACCGCGGGAGCTCCTACGAGCAGTACTTC. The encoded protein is CASSYSQNRGSSYEQYF.

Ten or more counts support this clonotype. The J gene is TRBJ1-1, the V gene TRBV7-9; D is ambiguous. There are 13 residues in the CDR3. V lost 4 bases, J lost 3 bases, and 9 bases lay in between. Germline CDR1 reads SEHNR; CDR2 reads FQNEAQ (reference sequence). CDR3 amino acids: CASSSIGDTEAFF. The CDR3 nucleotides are TGTGCCAGCAGCTCTATTGGGGACACTGAAGCTTTCTTT.

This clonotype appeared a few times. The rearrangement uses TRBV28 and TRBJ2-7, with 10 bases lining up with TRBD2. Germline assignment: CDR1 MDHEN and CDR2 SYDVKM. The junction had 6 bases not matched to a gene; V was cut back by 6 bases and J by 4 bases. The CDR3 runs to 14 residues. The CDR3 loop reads CASRQAGGGYEQYF. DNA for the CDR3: TGTGCCAGCAGACAAGCGGGAGGGGGTTACGAGCAGTACTTC.

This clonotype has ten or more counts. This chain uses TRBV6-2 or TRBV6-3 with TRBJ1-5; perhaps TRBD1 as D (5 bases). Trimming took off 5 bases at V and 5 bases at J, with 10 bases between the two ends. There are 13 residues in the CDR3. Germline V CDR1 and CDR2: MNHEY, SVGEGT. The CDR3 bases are TGTGCCAGCAGTCACCTAGGGGATCAGCCCCAGCATTTT. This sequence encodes CASSHLGDQPQHF.

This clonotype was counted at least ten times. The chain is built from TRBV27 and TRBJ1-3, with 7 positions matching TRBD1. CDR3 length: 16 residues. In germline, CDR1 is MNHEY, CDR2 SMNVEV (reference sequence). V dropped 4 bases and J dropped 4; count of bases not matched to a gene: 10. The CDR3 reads CASSSGGGYSGNTIYF. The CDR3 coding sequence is TGTGCCAGCAGTTCAGGGGGAGGTTATTCCGGAAACACCATATATTTT.

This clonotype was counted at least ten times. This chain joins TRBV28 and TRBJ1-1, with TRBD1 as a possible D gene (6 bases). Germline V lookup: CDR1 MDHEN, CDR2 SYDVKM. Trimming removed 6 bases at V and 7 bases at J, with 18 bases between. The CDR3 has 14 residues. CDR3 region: CASRGTGRADEAFF. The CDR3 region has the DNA TGTGCCAGCAGGGGTACAGGGAGAGCAGATGAAGCTTTCTTT. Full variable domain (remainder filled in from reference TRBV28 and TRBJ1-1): DVKVTQSSRYLVKRTGEKVFLECVQDMDHENMFWYRQDPGLGLRLIYFSYDVKMKEKGDIPEGYSVSREKKERFSLILESASTNQTSMYLCASRGTGRADEAFFGQGTRLTVV.

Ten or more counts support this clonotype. In nucleotides, the CDR3 is TGTGCCAGCAGCGGACGGGAAGACCCGTGGAACACTGAAGCTTTCTTT. Protein product: CASSGREDPWNTEAFF. The genes are TRBV5-5 and TRBJ1-1; D is undetermined. From germline, CDR1 is SGHKS and CDR2 YYEKEE (reference sequence). Trimming took off 4 bases at V and 1 base at J, with 17 bases between the two ends. The length of the CDR3 is 16 residues.

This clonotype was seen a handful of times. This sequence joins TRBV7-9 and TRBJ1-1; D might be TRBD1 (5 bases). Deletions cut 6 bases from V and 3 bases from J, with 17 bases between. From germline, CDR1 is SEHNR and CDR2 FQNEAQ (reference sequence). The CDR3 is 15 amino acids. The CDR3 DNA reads TGTGCCAGCAGTCTTCACGGGGGAGGAGACACTGAAGCTTTCTTT. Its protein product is CASSLHGGGDTEAFF.

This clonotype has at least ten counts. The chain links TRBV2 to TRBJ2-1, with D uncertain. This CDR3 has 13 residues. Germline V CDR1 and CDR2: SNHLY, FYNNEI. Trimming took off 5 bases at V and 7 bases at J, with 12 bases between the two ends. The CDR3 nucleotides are TGTGCCAGCAGTTCTGATCAAGGGAATGAGCAGTTCTTC. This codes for CASSSDQGNEQFF.

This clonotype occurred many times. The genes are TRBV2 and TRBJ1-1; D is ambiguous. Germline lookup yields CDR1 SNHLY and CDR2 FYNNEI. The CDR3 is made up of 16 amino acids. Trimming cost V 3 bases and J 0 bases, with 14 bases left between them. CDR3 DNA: TGTGCCAGCAGTGAGGGAGTGGCATTTGTGAACACTGAAGCTTTCTTT. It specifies CASSEGVAFVNTEAFF.

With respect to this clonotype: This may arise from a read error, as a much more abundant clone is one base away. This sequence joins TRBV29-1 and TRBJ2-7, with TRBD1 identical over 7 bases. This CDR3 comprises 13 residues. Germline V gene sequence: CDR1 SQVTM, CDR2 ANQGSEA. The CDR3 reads CSVKEGASSEQYF. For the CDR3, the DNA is TGCAGCGTTAAAGAGGGGGCCTCCTCCGAGCAGTACTTC.

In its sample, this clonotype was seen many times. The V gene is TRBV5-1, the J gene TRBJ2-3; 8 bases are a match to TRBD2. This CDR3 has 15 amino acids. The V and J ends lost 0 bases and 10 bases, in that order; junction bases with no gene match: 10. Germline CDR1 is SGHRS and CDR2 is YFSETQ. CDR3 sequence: CASSLDVSSGRAQYF. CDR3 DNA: TGCGCCAGCAGCTTGGATGTTTCAAGCGGGAGAGCGCAGTATTTT.